This section outlines one T cell receptor (beta chain) sequence together with its context. Its antigen is not known. Trimming removed 5 bases from V and 4 bases from J; junction bases left unmatched: 8. The CDR3 spans 14 residues. CDR1 is MNHEY, CDR2 SMNVEV, per germline (reference sequence). This sample stems from a study of T cell responses to AZD1222 COVID-19 vaccine. Profiling relied on immunoSEQ multiplex PCR, and the TCRdb table lists in-frame clones only, not all of them. Here the sample spans about 18,000 clones, 75% to 85% being singletons. Whole-study findings and limits: Females outnumbered males among donors, who were mostly white British; clonal diversity was possibly underestimated. No repertoire was sampled before or during the peak T cell response, only after it. An increase in Spike-specific TCR breadth and depth was observed after two AZD1222 doses. Of spike-specific TCRs, nearly half reportedly target regions left unmutated in variants.

This TCR derives from an adult who received the AZD1222 COVID-19 vaccine. The starting material was peripheral blood, obtained 28 days after the second AZD1222 dose. The chain uses TRBV27 and TRBJ2-7, with 7 bases aligning to TRBD2. The CDR3 sequence is CASSLSGKKYEQYF. In DNA, the CDR3 is TGTGCCAGCAGTCTGAGCGGGAAAAAGTACGAGCAGTACTTC.